What follows describes a single T cell receptor beta chain. Generated by immunoSEQ multiplex PCR, the TCRdb table keeps only in-frame clones and is missing some. This sample has tens of thousands of clones, with around 83% found just once. This entry comes from a study of somatic mutations in cytotoxic T cells in rheumatoid arthritis. V lost 8 bases and J lost 9; bases outside the gene matches: 12. The CDR3 sequence is 14 residues long. The germline V gene encodes CDR1 MNHEY and CDR2 SVGAGI. V is TRBV6-5 and J is TRBJ2-1; 8 bases agree with TRBD2. The source material was CD8+ T cells sorted from blood. This clonotype was obtained from a woman between 45 and 65 years old in good health. This CDR3 is CASDWTGGRPEQFF. DNA for the CDR3: TGTGCCAGCGATTGGACGGGGGGGCGACCTGAGCAGTTCTTC.